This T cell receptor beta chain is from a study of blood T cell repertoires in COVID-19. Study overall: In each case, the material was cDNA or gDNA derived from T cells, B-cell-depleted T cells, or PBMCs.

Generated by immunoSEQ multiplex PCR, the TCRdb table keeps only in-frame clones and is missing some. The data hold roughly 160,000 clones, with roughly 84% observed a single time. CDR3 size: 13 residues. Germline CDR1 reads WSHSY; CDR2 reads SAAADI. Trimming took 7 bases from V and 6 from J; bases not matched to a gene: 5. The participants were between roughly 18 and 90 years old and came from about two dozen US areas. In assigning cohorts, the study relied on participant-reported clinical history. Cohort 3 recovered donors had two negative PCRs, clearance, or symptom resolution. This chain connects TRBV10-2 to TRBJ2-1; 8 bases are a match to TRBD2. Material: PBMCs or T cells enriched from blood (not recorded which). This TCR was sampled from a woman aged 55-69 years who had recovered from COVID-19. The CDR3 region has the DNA TGCGCCAGCACCCCCGCGGGAGGCAATGAGCAGTTCTTC. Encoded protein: CASTPAGGNEQFF.